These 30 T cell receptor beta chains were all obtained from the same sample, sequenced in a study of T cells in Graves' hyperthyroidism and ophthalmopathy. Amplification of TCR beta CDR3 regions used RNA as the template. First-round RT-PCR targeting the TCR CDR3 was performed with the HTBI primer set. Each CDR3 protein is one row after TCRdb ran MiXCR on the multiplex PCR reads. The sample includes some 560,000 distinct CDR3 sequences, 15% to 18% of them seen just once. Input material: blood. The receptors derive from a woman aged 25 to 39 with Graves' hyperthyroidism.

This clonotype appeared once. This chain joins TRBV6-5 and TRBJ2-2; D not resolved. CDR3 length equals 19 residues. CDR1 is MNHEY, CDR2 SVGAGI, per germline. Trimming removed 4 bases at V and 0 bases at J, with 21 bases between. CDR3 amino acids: CASSCNSAHRIPNTGELFF. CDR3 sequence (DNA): TGTGCCAGCAGTTGTAATTCGGCGCACCGCATACCGAACACCGGGGAGCTGTTTTTT.

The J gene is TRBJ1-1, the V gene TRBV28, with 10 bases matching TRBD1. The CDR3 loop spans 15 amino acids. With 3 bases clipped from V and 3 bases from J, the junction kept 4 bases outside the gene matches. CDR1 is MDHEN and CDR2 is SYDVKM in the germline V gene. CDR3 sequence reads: CASSLDRGSHTEAFF. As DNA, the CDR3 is TGTGCCAGCAGTTTGGACAGGGGGAGTCACACTGAAGCTTTCTTT.

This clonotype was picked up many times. The CDR3, as DNA: TGTGCCAGCAGTTCACCTCAGGGGGCGCAGTACTTC. It encodes CASSSPQGAQYF. The V gene is TRBV6-1, the J gene TRBJ2-7; 8 bases match TRBD1. The V and J ends lost 5 bases and 9 bases, in that order; junction bases with no gene match: 6. This CDR3 contains 12 residues. CDR1 MNHNS and CDR2 SASEGT come from the germline V gene.

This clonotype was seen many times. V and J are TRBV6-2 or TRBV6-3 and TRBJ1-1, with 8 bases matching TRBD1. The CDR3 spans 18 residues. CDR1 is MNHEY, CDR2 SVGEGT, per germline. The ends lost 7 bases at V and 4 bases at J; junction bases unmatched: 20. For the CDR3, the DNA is TGTGCCAGCACCCAAGGGGTTGGGACAGGACTTTGGGGCACTGAAGCTTTCTTT. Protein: CASTQGVGTGLWGTEAFF.

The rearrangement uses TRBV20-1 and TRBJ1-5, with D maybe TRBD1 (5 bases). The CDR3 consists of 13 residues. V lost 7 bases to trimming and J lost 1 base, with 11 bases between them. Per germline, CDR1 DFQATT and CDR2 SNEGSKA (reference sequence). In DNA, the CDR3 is TGCAGTGGGATGTGGGACAGCAATCAGCCCCAGCATTTT. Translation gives CSGMWDSNQPQHF.

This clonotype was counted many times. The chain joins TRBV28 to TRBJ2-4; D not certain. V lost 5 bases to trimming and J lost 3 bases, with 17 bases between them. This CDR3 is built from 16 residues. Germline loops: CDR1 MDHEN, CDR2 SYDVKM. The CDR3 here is CASSPLPTEDKNIQYF. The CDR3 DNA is TGTGCCAGCAGTCCACTTCCAACGGAAGACAAAAACATTCAGTACTTC.

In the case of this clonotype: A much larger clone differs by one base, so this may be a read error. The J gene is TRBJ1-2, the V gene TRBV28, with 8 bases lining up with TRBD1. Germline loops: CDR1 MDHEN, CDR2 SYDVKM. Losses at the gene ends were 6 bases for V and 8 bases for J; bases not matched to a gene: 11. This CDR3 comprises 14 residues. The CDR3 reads CASSIGTGLSGYTF. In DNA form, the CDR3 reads TGTGCCAGCAGCATCGGGACAGGACTTAGCGGCTACACCTTC.

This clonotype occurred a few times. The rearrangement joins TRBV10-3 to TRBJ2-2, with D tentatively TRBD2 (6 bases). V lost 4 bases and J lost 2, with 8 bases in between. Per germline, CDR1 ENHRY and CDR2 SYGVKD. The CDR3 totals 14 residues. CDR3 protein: CAISGGVNTGELFF. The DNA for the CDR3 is TGTGCCATCAGTGGCGGGGTCAACACCGGGGAGCTGTTTTTT.

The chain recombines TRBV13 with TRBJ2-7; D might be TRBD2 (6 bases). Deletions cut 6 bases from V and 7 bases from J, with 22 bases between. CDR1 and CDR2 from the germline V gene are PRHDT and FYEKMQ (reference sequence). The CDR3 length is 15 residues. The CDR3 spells CASSQEGLLAKEQYF. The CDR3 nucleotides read TGTGCCAGCAGTCAAGAGGGACTGCTAGCTAAGGAGCAGTACTTC.

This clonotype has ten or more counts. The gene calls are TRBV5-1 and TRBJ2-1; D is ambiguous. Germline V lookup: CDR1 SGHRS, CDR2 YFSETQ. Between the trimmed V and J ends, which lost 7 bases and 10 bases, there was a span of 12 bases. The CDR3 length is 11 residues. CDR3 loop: CASRIVGEQFF. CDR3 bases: TGCGCCAGCCGCATAGTTGGGGAGCAGTTCTTC.

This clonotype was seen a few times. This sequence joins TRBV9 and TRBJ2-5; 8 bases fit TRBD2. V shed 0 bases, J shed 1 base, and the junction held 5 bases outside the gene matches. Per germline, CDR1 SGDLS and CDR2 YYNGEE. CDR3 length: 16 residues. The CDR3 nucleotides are TGTGCCAGCAGCGTAGAGGAACTAGCGGTCCAAGAGACCCAGTACTTC. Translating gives CASSVEELAVQETQYF.

CDR3 sequence reads: CASSLAANREGGYGYTF. In DNA, the CDR3 is TGTGCCAGCAGCTTAGCCGCAAACAGGGAGGGGGGGTATGGCTACACCTTC. V and J are TRBV7-2 and TRBJ1-2; a weak D match, TRBD1 (6 bases). Trimming left V 0 bases short and J 5 bases short, with 19 bases between. Germline CDR1 SGHTA, CDR2 FQGNSA. This CDR3 is built from 17 residues.

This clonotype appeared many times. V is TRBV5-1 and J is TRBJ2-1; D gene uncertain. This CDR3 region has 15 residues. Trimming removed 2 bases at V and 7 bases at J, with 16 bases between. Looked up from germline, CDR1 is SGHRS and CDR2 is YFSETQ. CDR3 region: CASSFWTKEVNEQFF. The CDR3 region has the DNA TGCGCCAGCAGCTTTTGGACGAAGGAAGTAAATGAGCAGTTCTTC.

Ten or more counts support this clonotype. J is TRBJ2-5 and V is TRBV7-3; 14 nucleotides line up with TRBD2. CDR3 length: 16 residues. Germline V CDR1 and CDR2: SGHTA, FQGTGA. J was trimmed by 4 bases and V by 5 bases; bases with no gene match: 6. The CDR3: CASSRGLAGGGETQYF. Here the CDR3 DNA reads TGTGCCAGCAGCCGAGGACTAGCGGGAGGCGGAGAGACCCAGTACTTC. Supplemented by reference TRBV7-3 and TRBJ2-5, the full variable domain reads GAGVSQTPSNKVTEKGKYVELRCDPISGHTALYWYRQSLGQGPEFLIYFQGTGAADDSGLPNDRFFAVRPEGSVSTLKIQRTERGDSAVYLCASSRGLAGGGETQYFGPGTRLLVL.

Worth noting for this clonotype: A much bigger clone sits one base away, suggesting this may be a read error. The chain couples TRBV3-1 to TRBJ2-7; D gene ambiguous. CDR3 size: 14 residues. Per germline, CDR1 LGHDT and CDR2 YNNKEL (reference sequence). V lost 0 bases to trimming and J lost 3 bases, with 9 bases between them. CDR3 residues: CASSQDESHYEQYF. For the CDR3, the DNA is TGTGCCAGCAGCCAAGATGAGAGCCACTACGAGCAGTACTTC.

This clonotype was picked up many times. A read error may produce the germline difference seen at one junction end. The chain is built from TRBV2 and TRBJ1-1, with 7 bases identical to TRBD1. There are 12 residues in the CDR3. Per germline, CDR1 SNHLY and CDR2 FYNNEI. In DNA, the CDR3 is TGTGCCAGCAGCGAAGGACAGGCTGAAGCTTTCTTT. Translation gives CASSEGQAEAFF.

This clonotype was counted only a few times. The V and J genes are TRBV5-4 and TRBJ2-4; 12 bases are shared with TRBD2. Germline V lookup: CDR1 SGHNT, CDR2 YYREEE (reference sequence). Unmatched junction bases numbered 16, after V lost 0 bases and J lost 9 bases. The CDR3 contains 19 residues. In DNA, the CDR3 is TGTGCCAGCAGCTTGGCCACGACTAGCGGGAGAAGACGGGTCAGCATTCAGTACTTC. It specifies CASSLATTSGRRRVSIQYF. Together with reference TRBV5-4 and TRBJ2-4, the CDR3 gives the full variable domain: ETGVTQSPTHLIKTRGQQVTLRCSSQSGHNTVSWYQQALGQGPQFIFQYYREEENGRGNFPPRFSGLQFPNYSSELNVNALELDDSALYLCASSLATTSGRRRVSIQYFGAGTRLSVL.

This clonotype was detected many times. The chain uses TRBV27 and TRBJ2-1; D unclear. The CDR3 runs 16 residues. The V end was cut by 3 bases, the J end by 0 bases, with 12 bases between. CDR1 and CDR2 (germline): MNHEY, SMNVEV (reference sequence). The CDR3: CASSFHRSPSYNEQFF. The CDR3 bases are TGTGCCAGCAGTTTTCACAGAAGTCCCTCCTACAATGAGCAGTTCTTC.

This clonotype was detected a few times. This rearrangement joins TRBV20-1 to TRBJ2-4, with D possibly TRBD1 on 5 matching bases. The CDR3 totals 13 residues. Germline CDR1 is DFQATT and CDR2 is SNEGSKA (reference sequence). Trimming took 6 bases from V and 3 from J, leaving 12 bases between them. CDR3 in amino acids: CSASDSYKNIQYF. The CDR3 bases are TGCAGTGCCAGCGACAGCTACAAAAACATTCAGTACTTC.

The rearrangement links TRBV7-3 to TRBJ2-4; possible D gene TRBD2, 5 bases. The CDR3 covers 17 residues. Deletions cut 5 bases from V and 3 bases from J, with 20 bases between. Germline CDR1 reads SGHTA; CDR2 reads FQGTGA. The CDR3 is CASSHRGPPLIKNIQYF. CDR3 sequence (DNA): TGTGCCAGCAGCCACCGAGGGCCTCCCCTTATCAAAAACATTCAGTACTTC. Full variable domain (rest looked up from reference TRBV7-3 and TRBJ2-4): GAGVSQTPSNKVTEKGKYVELRCDPISGHTALYWYRQSLGQGPEFLIYFQGTGAADDSGLPNDRFFAVRPEGSVSTLKIQRTERGDSAVYLCASSHRGPPLIKNIQYFGAGTRLSVL.

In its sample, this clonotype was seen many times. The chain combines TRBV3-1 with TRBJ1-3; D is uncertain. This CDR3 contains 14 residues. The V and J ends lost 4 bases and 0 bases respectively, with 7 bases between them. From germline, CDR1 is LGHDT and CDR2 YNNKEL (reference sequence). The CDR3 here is CASSPSFSGNTIYF. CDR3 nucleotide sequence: TGTGCCAGCAGCCCGTCGTTCTCTGGAAACACCATATATTTT.

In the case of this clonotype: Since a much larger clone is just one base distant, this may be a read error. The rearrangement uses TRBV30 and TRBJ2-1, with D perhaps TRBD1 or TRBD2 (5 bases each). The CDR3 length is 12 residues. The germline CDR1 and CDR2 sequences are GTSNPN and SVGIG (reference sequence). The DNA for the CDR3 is TGTGTCTGGAGTGTGGGGGTGGGTGAGCAGTTCTTC. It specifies CVWSVGVGEQFF.

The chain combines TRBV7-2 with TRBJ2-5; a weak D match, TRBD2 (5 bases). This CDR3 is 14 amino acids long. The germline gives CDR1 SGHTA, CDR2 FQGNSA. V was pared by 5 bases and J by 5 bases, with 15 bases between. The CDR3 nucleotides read TGTGCCAGCAGCGGAGGAAAAGGGCGGGAGACCCAGTACTTC. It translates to CASSGGKGRETQYF.

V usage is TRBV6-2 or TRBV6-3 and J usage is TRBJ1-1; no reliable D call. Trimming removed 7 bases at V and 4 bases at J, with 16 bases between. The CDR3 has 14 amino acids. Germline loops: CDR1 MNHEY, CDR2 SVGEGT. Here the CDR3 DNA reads TGTGCCAGCACAATCTCACAGCCCAGCACTGAAGCTTTCTTT. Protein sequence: CASTISQPSTEAFF.

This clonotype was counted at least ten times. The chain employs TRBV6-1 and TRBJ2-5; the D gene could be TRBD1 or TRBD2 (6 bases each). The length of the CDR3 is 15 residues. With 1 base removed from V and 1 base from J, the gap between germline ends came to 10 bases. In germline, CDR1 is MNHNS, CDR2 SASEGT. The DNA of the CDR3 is TGTGCCAGCAGTGAAGATTGGGGGGCCCAAGAGACCCAGTACTTC. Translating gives CASSEDWGAQETQYF.

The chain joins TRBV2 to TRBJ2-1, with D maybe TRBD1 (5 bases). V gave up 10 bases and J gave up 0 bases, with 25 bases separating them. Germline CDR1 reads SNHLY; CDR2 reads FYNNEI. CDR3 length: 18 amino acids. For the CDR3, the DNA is TGTGCCACCCAGGGTTTGGACCGACACCGAAGCTCCTACAATGAGCAGTTCTTC. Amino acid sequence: CATQGLDRHRSSYNEQFF.

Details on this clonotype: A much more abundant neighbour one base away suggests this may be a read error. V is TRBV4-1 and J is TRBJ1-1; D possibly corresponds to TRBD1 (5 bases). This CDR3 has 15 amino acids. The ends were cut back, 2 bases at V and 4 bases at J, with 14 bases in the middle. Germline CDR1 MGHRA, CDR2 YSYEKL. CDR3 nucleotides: TGCGCCAGCAGCCAATATCCCAGGGCTGGCACTGAAGCTTTCTTT. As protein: CASSQYPRAGTEAFF.

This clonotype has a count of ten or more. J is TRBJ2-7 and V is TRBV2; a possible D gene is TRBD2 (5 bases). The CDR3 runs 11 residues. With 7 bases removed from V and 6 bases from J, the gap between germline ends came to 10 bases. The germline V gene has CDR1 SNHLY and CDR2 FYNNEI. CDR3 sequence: CASTSSAEQYF. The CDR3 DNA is TGTGCCAGCACGAGTAGCGCCGAGCAGTACTTC.

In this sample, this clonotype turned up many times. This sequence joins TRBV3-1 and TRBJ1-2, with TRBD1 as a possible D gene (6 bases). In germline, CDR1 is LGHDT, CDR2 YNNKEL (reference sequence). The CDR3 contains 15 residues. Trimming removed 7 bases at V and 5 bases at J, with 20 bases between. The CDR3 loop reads CASNPVPAGAYGYTF. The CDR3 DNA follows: TGTGCCAGCAATCCGGTTCCGGCAGGGGCGTATGGCTACACCTTC.

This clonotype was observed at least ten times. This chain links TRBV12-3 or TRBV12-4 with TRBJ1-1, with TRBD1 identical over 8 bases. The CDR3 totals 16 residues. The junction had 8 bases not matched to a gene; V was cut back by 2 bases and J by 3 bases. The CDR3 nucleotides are TGTGCCAGCAGTTTAAGTCCGACAGGGGTGGACACTGAAGCTTTCTTT. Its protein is CASSLSPTGVDTEAFF.